This T cell receptor delta chain was retrieved from a study of gamma-delta T cells after stem cell transplantation (dated by TCRdb to the mid-2010s). The germline V gene encodes CDR1 GEAIGNYY and CDR2 EKD. From the cysteine up to the phenylalanine, the CDR3 has a length of 16 residues. The retained sequence is limited to the CDR3, 48 bases, with the frame set at the first base. V loses 1 base at its end and J loses 2 bases; junction bases beyond the gene matches: 5. This clone has only a few counts. Its antigen specificity is not known. No per-base quality is available; no much larger clone lies one base away. The library was built by means of RT-PCR. Sequencing was performed on an Illumina MiSeq. TCRdb called clones afresh from the public reads with CATT; identical DNA rows were later merged. This sample comprises roughly 3,000 delta-chain clones, roughly 2.4% of them detected only once. The ten largest clones capture approximately 33% of the sample.

The sample taken for sequencing was gamma-delta T cells. The receptor comes from a human donor. It is not recorded whose cells these are; they may come from a transplant donor. The rearranged segments are TRDV2 and TRDJ1, and 11 bases in between align with TRDD3. The nucleotide sequence is TGTGCCTGTGACACAGTGGGGGATACGCAAACCGATAAACTCATCTTT. Translation gives CACDTVGDTQTDKLIF.